This TCR beta chain emerged from a study of T-cell memory formation after mild COVID-19. Findings and caveats of the study: Proof of SARS-CoV-2 specificity was absent for the second-wave clones that crested on day 37. Clones that shrank (day 15 to 85) were balanced CD4/CD8, whereas later expanders leaned CD4+. Pre-infection memory harbored some responding clones, suggesting cross-reactive memory joined.

TCRdb recomputed calls from the 5' RACE reads with MiXCR, one row per CDR3 protein. The data contain about 320,000 distinct CDR3 sequences, 14% of them singletons. Germline CDR1 SGHTA, CDR2 FQGTGA. The CDR3 loop spans 12 amino acids. V lost 1 base, J lost 8 bases, and 8 bases lay in between. About this clonotype itself: Its matching antigen is unknown.

The clonotype was recovered from a man younger than 35 who had mild COVID-19 (a few samples of this study predate the infection). Cell type and time point are not known. The chain joins TRBV7-3 to TRBJ1-1; D possibly corresponds to TRBD1 (6 bases). Sequencing was carried out using PBMCs or a T cell subset sorted from them (not recorded which). CDR3 DNA sequence: TGTGCCAGCAGCTTAAGAGGGGGAGAAGCTTTCTTT. This translates into CASSLRGGEAFF.